This T cell receptor beta chain was profiled in a study of CD8 T cells in ankylosing spondylitis. Study-level points and caveats: In ankylosing spondylitis patients, matched synovial fluid reportedly showed significant enrichment of disease-linked clones. Apparently characteristic of ankylosing spondylitis blood was a TCR beta motif (eight highly homologous variants). Past research had described some motif variants in reactive arthritis synovial fluid and blood.

The CDR3 sequence is 12 residues long. The ends were cut back, 10 bases at V and 7 bases at J, with 16 bases in the middle. CDR1 is LGHNA, CDR2 YNFKEQ, per germline. 5'-RACE, quantitative and with molecular barcodes, yielded the TCR beta libraries. Using its own MiXCR run on the 5' RACE reads, TCRdb lists one record per CDR3 protein. This table holds 240,000 or so distinct CDR3 sequences, over 8.5% found once. Remarks on this clonotype: Its cognate antigen is unknown.

The receptor's source is a male donor with ankylosing spondylitis or in good health (not recorded which). The sequenced material came from blood, either unsorted or a sorted T cell fraction (not recorded which). The chain couples TRBV4-2 to TRBJ1-2; TRBD1 is a possible D gene (6 bases). CDR3 bases: TGTGCCATCGGCCCAGGGGTCGTTGGCTACACCTTC. Translating gives CAIGPGVVGYTF.